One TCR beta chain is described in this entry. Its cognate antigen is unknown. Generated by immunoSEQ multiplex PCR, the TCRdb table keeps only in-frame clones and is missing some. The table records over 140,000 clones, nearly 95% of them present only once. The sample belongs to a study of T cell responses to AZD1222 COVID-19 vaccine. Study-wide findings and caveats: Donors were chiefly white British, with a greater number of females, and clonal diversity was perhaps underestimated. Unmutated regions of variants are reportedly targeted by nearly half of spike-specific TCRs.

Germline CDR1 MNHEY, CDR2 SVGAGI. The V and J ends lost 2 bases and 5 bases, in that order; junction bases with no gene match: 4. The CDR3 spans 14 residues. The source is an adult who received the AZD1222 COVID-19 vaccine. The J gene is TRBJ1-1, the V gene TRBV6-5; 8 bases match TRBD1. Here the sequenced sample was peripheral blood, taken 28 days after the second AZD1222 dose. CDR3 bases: TGTGCCAGCAGTTACGGACAGGGAAGGACTGAAGCTTTCTTT. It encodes CASSYGQGRTEAFF.